This TCR beta chain was sequenced in a study of cytomegalovirus exposure and HLA in healthy donors. Study-level background: The study's early data release held approximately 91 million unique TCRs from HLA-typed donors. Researchers found that roughly 80% of about 400 genotyped donors fell within the Caucasian-associated ancestry cluster.

PCR employed 60 Vbeta and 13 Jbeta primers. Clones were sequenced by immunoSEQ multiplex PCR, and TCRdb holds only the in-frame ones, with some missing. Counted here are roughly 98,000 clones, 76% occurring once; the ten biggest clones make up 1.5% to 2.5%. This clone has a handful of counts. The TCR sequence derives from a man aged 35-49 years in good health and CMV-seronegative. Sequencing was done on a sample of PBMCs.

The CDR3 region is CASSLEGTVRNEQFF. The CDR3 DNA sequence: TGTGCCAGCAGCTTAGAAGGGACAGTCAGGAATGAGCAGTTCTTC. The J gene is TRBJ2-1, the V gene TRBV7-9; 7 bases align to TRBD1. Germline V lookup: CDR1 SEHNR, CDR2 FQNEAQ (reference sequence). The CDR3 totals 15 residues. V gave up 1 base and J gave up 7 bases; unmatched junction bases: 7.